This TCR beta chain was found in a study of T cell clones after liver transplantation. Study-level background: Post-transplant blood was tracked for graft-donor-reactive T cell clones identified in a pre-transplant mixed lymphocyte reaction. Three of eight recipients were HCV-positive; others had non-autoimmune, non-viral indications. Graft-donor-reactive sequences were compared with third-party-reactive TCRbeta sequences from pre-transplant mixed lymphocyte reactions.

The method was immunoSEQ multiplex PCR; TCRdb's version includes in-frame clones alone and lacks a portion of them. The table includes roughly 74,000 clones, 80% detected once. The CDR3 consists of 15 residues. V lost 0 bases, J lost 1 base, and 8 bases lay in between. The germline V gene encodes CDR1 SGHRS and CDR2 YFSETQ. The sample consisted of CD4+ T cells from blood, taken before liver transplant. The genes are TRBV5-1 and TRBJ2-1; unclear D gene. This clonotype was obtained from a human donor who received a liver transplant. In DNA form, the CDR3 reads TGCGCCAGCAGCTTGGGGGCAAGTTCCTACAATGAGCAGTTCTTC. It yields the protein CASSLGASSYNEQFF.